The clone carrying this T cell receptor (beta chain) came up many times. Its antigen remains unidentified. CDR1 is SQVTM, CDR2 ANQGSEA, per germline. V shed 6 bases and J 0 bases; nucleotides not matched to a gene: 7. This CDR3 is built from 16 residues. The CDR3 regions of TCR beta were amplified from RNA transcripts. The primer set for the first-round RT-PCR of the TCR CDR3 was HTBI. TCRdb re-called the multiplex PCR reads through MiXCR, storing one row per CDR3 protein. Found here are nearly 600,000 distinct CDR3 sequences, 11% to 15% of them singletons; the top ten hold roughly 7%. The data are from a study of T cells in Graves' hyperthyroidism and ophthalmopathy. Study-level points and caveats: Onset of ophthalmopathy came a median roughly 6.5 months after the model predicted it.

The sequenced sample was blood. This receptor was obtained from a woman between 18 and 30 years old with Graves' ophthalmopathy. The chain employs TRBV29-1 and TRBJ2-1; 11 bases map to TRBD2. The CDR3 spells CSVLRLAGPSYNEQFF. CDR3 nucleotides: TGCAGCGTGCTAAGACTAGCGGGACCCTCCTACAATGAGCAGTTCTTC.